What follows are 8 T cell receptor beta chains derived from one specimen sequenced in a study of blood T cell dynamics during melanoma immunotherapy. Data came from immunoSEQ multiplex PCR; TCRdb stores just in-frame clones and leaves some out. This table holds more than 8,500 clones, nearly 90% found once. The time point is: week 3, after first cycle of checkpoint inhibitor. This material consisted of blood, taken from a patient treated with checkpoint blockade. Source of these receptors: a human donor with melanoma.

This clone turned up a few times. The gene calls are TRBV28 and TRBJ1-3; D is uncertain. From germline, CDR1 is MDHEN and CDR2 SYDVKM. Trimming took off 3 bases at V and 0 bases at J, with 3 bases between the two ends. This CDR3 has 13 residues. The CDR3 region has the DNA TGTGCCAGCAGTTTCAGCTCTGGAAACACCATATATTTT. Its protein product is CASSFSSGNTIYF.

V usage is TRBV11-2 and J usage is TRBJ2-2; a possible D gene is TRBD1 (5 bases). Per germline, CDR1 SGHAT and CDR2 FQNNGV. V gave up 3 bases and J gave up 4 bases, with 9 bases separating them. This CDR3 has 14 amino acids. The CDR3 DNA follows: TGTGCCAGCAGCTTCGGCCAGGGCACCGGGGAGCTGTTTTTT. Its translation: CASSFGQGTGELFF.

The chain links TRBV7-2 to TRBJ1-5; the D is unclear. This CDR3 region has 15 residues. CDR1 SGHTA and CDR2 FQGNSA come from the germline V gene. The V end lost 5 bases, the J end lost 5 bases, and 16 bases lay between the germline ends. The CDR3 here is CASSPGMGGYQPQHF. CDR3 sequence (DNA): TGTGCCAGCAGCCCCGGGATGGGAGGATATCAGCCCCAGCATTTT.

The chain joins TRBV4-1 to TRBJ2-7, with a possible D match to TRBD1 (6 bases). Trimming pared 1 base from V and 1 base from J, leaving 8 bases between. This CDR3 region has 14 residues. Germline CDR1 MGHRA, CDR2 YSYEKL. The chain's CDR3 is CASSQVGQSYEQYF. CDR3 bases: TGCGCCAGCAGCCAAGTGGGACAATCCTACGAGCAGTACTTC.

The table lists this clone with a few counts. The chain combines TRBV18 with TRBJ1-5; 7 bases align to TRBD1. The junction had 10 bases not matched to a gene; V was cut back by 5 bases and J by 9 bases. The CDR3 spans 14 residues. From germline, CDR1 is KGHSH and CDR2 LQKENI. Here the CDR3 reads CASSDGQVLGPQHF. The CDR3 DNA sequence: TGTGCCAGCTCAGACGGACAGGTCTTGGGGCCCCAGCATTTT.

The chain uses TRBV7-7 and TRBJ2-3; 9 bases line up with TRBD1. J lost 2 bases, V lost 6 bases, and 6 bases had no gene match. This CDR3 is 15 amino acids long. The germline V gene has CDR1 SSHAT and CDR2 FNYEAQ (reference sequence). DNA for the CDR3: TGTGCCAGCAGTCGGGGACAGGGCCCCACAGATACGCAGTATTTT. It specifies CASSRGQGPTDTQYF.

The chain uses TRBV6-1 and TRBJ2-7; D is unresolved. The V end lost 9 bases, the J end lost 0 bases, and 15 bases lay between the germline ends. The CDR3 totals 14 residues. Germline V gene lookup returns CDR1 MNHNS and CDR2 SASEGT. Written as DNA, the CDR3 is TGTGCCAGTCTGGACCGACGACTCTCCTACGAGCAGTACTTC. It yields the protein CASLDRRLSYEQYF.

V usage is TRBV5-1 and J usage is TRBJ1-2; 7 nucleotides align to TRBD1. The CDR3 has 16 amino acids. Germline CDR1 and CDR2: SGHRS and YFSETQ. With V trimmed by 0 bases and J by 3 bases, 8 bases remained unmatched. For the CDR3, the DNA is TGCGCCAGCAGCTTGGCCACGAGACAGGGAGACTATGGCTACACCTTC. It yields the protein CASSLATRQGDYGYTF.